This TCR beta chain appears in the sequencing data of a study of early T cells in non-severe SARS-CoV-2 infection. Across the study: Unsorted whole-blood RNA was sequenced in bulk, leaving chains unpaired.

Study conclusions and caveats: Matches to VDJdb favored anti-spike CD8 responses and missed private and CD4 specificities.

Each cDNA molecule carried a unique molecular identifier. TCRdb redid the calling of the 5' RACE reads with MiXCR, one entry per CDR3 protein. Of around 81,000 distinct CDR3 sequences listed, 14% are singletons. CDR1 ENHRY and CDR2 SYGVKD come from the germline V gene. The CDR3 has 15 amino acids. This clonotype was observed once. Its antigen is undetermined. Sequencing was performed on whole blood. The origin of this receptor is an adult who was a healthcare worker with PCR-confirmed SARS-CoV-2 infection or an uninfected control (not recorded which). J is TRBJ2-1 and V is TRBV10-3, with 9 positions matching TRBD2. The CDR3 DNA follows: TGTGCAACATCGCCCGGGCTAGCGGGGTACAATGAGCAGTTCTTC. Protein product: CATSPGLAGYNEQFF.